This T cell receptor (beta chain) was captured in a study of cytomegalovirus exposure and HLA in healthy donors. Broader study findings: The authors enumerated 164 TCR beta chains as linked to cytomegalovirus. A few of the chains that were CMV-associated were confirmed in vitro to be specific for CMV antigens. Later, an analysis found that TCR clusters from the first cohort tended to co-occur in the roughly 130 validation repertoires.

Germline loops: CDR1 LNHDA, CDR2 SQIVND (reference sequence). CDR3 size: 14 residues. V was pared by 5 bases and J by 9 bases, with 10 bases of the junction left unmatched. This clone came up once. Its antigen is unknown. This table comes from immunoSEQ multiplex PCR, and its TCRdb copy is limited to in-frame clones, with some not included. The repertoire holds just under 75,000 clones, just under 95% seen once, with around 3.5% in the top ten. The chain recombines TRBV19 with TRBJ2-1, with TRBD1 identical over 7 bases. The sequencing input was PBMCs. The receptor comes from a woman under 30 in good health and CMV-seropositive. The chain's CDR3 is CASSEVTGVVEQFF. CDR3 in DNA: TGTGCCAGTAGTGAAGTCACAGGGGTTGTTGAGCAGTTCTTC.